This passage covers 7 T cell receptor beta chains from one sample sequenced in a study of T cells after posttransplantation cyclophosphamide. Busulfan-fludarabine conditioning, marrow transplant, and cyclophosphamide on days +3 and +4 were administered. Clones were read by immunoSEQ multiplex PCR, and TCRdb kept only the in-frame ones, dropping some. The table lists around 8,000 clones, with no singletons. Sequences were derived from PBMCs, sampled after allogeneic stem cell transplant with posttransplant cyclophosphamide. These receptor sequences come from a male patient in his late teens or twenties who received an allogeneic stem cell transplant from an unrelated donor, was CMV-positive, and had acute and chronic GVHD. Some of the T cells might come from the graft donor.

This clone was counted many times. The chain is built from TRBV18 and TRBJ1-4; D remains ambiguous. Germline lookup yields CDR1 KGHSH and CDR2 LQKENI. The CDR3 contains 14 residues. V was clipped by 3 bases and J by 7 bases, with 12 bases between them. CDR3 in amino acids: CASSPLREGEKLFF. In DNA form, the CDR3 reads TGTGCCAGCTCACCGCTGAGGGAGGGTGAAAAACTGTTTTTT.

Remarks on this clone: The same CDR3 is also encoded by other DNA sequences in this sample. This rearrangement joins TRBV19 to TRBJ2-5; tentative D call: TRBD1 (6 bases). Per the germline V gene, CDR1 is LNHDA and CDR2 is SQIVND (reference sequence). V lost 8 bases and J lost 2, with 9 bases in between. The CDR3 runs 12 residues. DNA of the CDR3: TGTGCCAGTCGGCAGGGGCAAGAGACCCAGTACTTC. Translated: CASRQGQETQYF.

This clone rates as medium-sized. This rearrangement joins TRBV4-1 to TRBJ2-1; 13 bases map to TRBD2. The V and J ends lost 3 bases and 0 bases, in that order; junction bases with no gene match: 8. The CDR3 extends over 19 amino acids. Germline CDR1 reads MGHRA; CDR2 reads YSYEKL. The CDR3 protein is CASSQGGLAGIRSYNEQFF. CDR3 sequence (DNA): TGCGCCAGCAGCCAGGGGGGACTAGCGGGAATTCGCTCCTACAATGAGCAGTTCTTC.

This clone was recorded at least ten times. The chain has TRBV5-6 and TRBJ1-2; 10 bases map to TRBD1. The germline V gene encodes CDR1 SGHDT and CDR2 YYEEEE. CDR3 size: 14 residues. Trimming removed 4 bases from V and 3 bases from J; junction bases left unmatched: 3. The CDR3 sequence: CASSVGQGHYGYTF. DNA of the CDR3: TGTGCCAGCAGCGTGGGACAGGGGCACTATGGCTACACCTTC.

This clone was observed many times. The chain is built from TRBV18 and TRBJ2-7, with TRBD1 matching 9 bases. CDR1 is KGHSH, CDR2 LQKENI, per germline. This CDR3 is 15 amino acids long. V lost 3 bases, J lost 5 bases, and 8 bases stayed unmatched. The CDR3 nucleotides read TGTGCCAGCTCACCGAAAAGTGGGACAGGGAACGAGCAGTACGTC. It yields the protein CASSPKSGTGNEQYV.

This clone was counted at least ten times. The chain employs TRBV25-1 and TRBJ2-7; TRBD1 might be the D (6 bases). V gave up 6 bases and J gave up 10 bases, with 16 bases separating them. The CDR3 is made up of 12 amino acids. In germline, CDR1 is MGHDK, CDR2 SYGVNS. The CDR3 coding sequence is TGTGCCAGCAGGGGAACTACAGGGCCTCAGTACTTC. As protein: CASRGTTGPQYF.

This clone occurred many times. CDR3 DNA: TGTGCCAGCAGCCTTGGACAGTATGGCTACACCTTC. It translates to CASSLGQYGYTF. The rearrangement links TRBV7-9 to TRBJ1-2; D might be TRBD1 (6 bases). The CDR3 has 12 residues. The germline V gene encodes CDR1 SEHNR and CDR2 FQNEAQ (reference sequence). V gave up 5 bases and J gave up 5 bases, with 9 bases separating them.